The entry below gives a single TCR beta chain sequence along with its context. Its antigen is still unknown. This entry is derived from a study of shared clonotypes between healthy human individuals. Study as a whole: Per-donor plates numbered three CD4 naive, three CD4 memory, two CD8 naive and one CD8 memory.

Overall study findings and caveats: Measured sharing among donors was expected to vary with sequencing depth.

CD45RO-negative CD8 cells positively selected for CCR7 made up the naive population, which excluded terminally differentiated effector memory CD45RA+ cells. Germline CDR1 reads SGHDT; CDR2 reads YYEEEE. V shed 3 bases and J 5 bases; nucleotides not matched to a gene: 2. There are 14 residues in the CDR3. Replicate PCRs run on sorted subsets employed approximately 0.2 ug DNA, some 33,000 T cell genomes. As originally analysed: For the immunoSEQ data, sequences were junction-only without quality scores, so filtering differed. Profiled with immunoSEQ multiplex PCR; TCRdb holds only in-frame clones, not every one. V and J calls plus clone size are reproduced from that table; the DNA served to infer D and trimming. Altogether over 800,000 clones are present, around 92% being singletons, with the ten largest covering around 24%.

Sequencing was performed on naive CD8+ T cells sorted from blood. The TCR comes from a man aged 30 to 39 in good health. The chain combines TRBV5-6 with TRBJ2-2; 9 bases fit TRBD1. The CDR3 spells CASSYGTGTGELFF. The CDR3 DNA sequence: TGTGCCAGCAGCTACGGGACAGGGACCGGGGAGCTGTTTTTT.